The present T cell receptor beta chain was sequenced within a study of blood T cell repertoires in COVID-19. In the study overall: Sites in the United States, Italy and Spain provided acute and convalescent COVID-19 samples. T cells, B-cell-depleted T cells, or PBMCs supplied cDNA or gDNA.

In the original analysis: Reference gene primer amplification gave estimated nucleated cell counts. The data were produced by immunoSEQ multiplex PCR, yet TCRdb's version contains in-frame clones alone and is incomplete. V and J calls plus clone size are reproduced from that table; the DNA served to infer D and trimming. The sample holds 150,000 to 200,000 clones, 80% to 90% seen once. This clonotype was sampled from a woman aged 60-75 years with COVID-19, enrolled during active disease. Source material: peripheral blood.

The CDR3 bases are TGTGCCAGCAGCACGGGACAGGTTGGGCCCCAGCATTTT. This translates into CASSTGQVGPQHF. J is TRBJ1-5 and V is TRBV12-3 or TRBV12-4; 8 bases line up with TRBD1. CDR3 size: 13 residues. Unmatched junction bases numbered 7, after V lost 6 bases and J lost 9 bases.